What follows are 7 T cell receptor beta chains derived from one specimen sequenced in a study of early T cells in non-severe SARS-CoV-2 infection. Each CDR3 protein gets one entry after TCRdb re-called the 5' RACE reads with MiXCR. The sample includes about 42,000 distinct CDR3 sequences, approximately 7.1% of them seen just once. Sequencing was done on a sample of whole blood. The receptors here all came from an adult who was a healthcare worker with PCR-confirmed SARS-CoV-2 infection or an uninfected control (not recorded which).

This clonotype was found many times. This chain connects TRBV7-2 to TRBJ1-6; D not certain. CDR1 and CDR2 (germline): SGHTA, FQGNSA. The CDR3 length is 14 residues. The V end was cut by 1 base, the J end by 9 bases, with 10 bases between. The CDR3 reads CASSLVDAGSPLHF. CDR3 nucleotides: TGTGCCAGCAGCTTAGTGGACGCTGGTTCACCCCTCCACTTT.

In its sample, this clonotype was seen a few times. This rearrangement joins TRBV6-2 or TRBV6-3 to TRBJ1-2; D may be TRBD1 (6 bases). V dropped 0 bases and J dropped 4 bases, with 15 bases sitting between them. The CDR3 has 16 residues. Germline CDR1 and CDR2: MNHEY and SVGEGT. CDR3 residues: CASSYSGPQGGYGYTF. Written as DNA, the CDR3 is TGTGCCAGCAGTTACTCAGGCCCCCAAGGGGGCTATGGCTACACCTTC.

This CDR3 reads CASSLKQHQPQHF. Here the CDR3 DNA reads TGTGCCAGCAGCTTAAAACAGCACCAGCCCCAGCATTTT. The rearrangement uses TRBV11-2 and TRBJ1-5; D unclear. From germline, CDR1 is SGHAT and CDR2 FQNNGV. The V end lost 2 bases, the J end lost 7 bases, and 9 bases lay between the germline ends. The CDR3 has 13 amino acids.

This clonotype was counted at least ten times. V usage is TRBV5-1 and J usage is TRBJ2-1; D is unresolved. Trimming shortened V by 4 bases and J by 6 bases, and 8 bases separated the two germline ends. In germline, CDR1 is SGHRS, CDR2 YFSETQ. CDR3 length equals 12 residues. CDR3: CASSPDFNEQFF. Here the CDR3 DNA reads TGCGCCAGCAGCCCCGACTTCAATGAGCAGTTCTTC. The entire variable domain, with the rest obtained from reference TRBV5-1 and TRBJ2-1, is as follows: KAGVTQTPRYLIKTRGQQVTLSCSPISGHRSVSWYQQTPGQGLQFLFEYFSETQRNKGNFPGRFSGRQFSNSRSEMNVSTLELGDSALYLCASSPDFNEQFFGPGTRLTVL.

This clonotype was counted between two and nine times. The chain couples TRBV29-1 to TRBJ2-1; perhaps TRBD2 as D (6 bases). The CDR3 contains 13 residues. V was clipped by 1 base and J by 14 bases, with 18 bases between them. Germline V gene lookup returns CDR1 SQVTM and CDR2 ANQGSEA. The CDR3 region is CSVEVSGTHYEFF. The CDR3 DNA reads as TGCAGCGTTGAAGTTTCCGGGACTCACTATGAGTTCTTC.

Ten or more counts support this clonotype. This chain uses TRBV9 with TRBJ2-1; D is unclear. The CDR3 spans 16 residues. CDR1 SGDLS and CDR2 YYNGEE come from the germline V gene. With 0 bases removed from V and 4 bases from J, the gap between germline ends came to 14 bases. The CDR3, as DNA: TGTGCCAGCAGCGTAGCCCCAGAAGGGCATTACAATGAGCAGTTCTTC. It specifies CASSVAPEGHYNEQFF.

The chain is built from TRBV6-2 or TRBV6-3 and TRBJ1-1; maybe TRBD1 (6 bases). Trimming removed 7 bases at V and 4 bases at J, with 13 bases between. The CDR3 loop spans 13 amino acids. Per germline, CDR1 MNHEY and CDR2 SVGEGT. The CDR3 here is CASNRGRSTEAFF. The CDR3 nucleotides are TGTGCCAGCAACCGGGGGCGAAGCACTGAAGCTTTCTTT.